A single sample gave rise to the 20 T cell receptor beta chains below, sequenced in a study of blood T cells in healthy people across ages. Primers used in a second PCR of about 6 to 11 cycles were a sample-barcoded 5' primer and a J-beta primer mix. MiXCR, applied by TCRdb to the 5' RACE reads, yields one record per CDR3 protein. Of under 850,000 distinct CDR3 sequences listed, around 36% were seen once; the top ten hold over 10%. The sequenced sample was blood. These receptors originate from a man aged 18 to 30 in good health.

On this clonotype itself: One base away lies a much larger clone, so this may be a sequencing read error. The genes are TRBV6-6 and TRBJ2-7; D is perhaps TRBD1 (5 bases). The length of the CDR3 is 15 residues. Germline loops: CDR1 MNHNY, CDR2 SVGAGI (reference sequence). Trimming removed 6 bases at V and 2 bases at J, with 17 bases between. CDR3 nucleotides: TGTGCCAGCAGCCCTGACAGTCACAGCCCCTACGAGCAGTACTTC. This translates into CASSPDSHSPYEQYF.

The rearrangement links TRBV27 to TRBJ2-1; perhaps TRBD2 as D (6 bases). V gave up 5 bases and J gave up 2 bases, with 13 bases separating them. Looked up from germline, CDR1 is MNHEY and CDR2 is SMNVEV (reference sequence). This CDR3 spans 15 amino acids. This CDR3 reads CASSPNGGTYNEQFF. Here the CDR3 DNA reads TGTGCCAGCAGTCCGAACGGGGGAACCTACAATGAGCAGTTCTTC.

The rearrangement joins TRBV4-2 to TRBJ1-5; D unclear. With 0 bases removed from V and 9 bases from J, the gap between germline ends came to 9 bases. The length of the CDR3 is 13 residues. Germline V gene data show CDR1 as LGHNA and CDR2 as YNFKEQ. The CDR3 DNA follows: TGTGCCAGCAGCCAAGAAAAAGAATGGCCCCAGCATTTT. Translated: CASSQEKEWPQHF.

The gene calls are TRBV7-2 and TRBJ2-2; no clear D gene. CDR3 length: 17 amino acids. The germline V gene has CDR1 SGHTA and CDR2 FQGNSA. Deletions cut 2 bases from V and 1 base from J, with 14 bases between. The CDR3: CASSLRAGGENTGELFF. Written as DNA, the CDR3 is TGTGCCAGCAGCTTACGGGCCGGCGGAGAGAACACCGGGGAGCTGTTTTTT.

This chain uses TRBV5-1 with TRBJ2-1; 8 bases are a match to TRBD2. The V and J ends lost 2 bases and 11 bases, in that order; junction bases with no gene match: 6. The CDR3 extends over 13 amino acids. The germline CDR1 and CDR2 sequences are SGHRS and YFSETQ. The CDR3 reads CASSFDLAGQQFF. The CDR3 DNA reads as TGCGCCAGCAGCTTCGACCTAGCGGGTCAGCAGTTCTTC.

This clonotype was recorded many times. J is TRBJ2-3 and V is TRBV6-2 or TRBV6-3; TRBD1 matches at 9 bases. This CDR3 contains 17 residues. Germline loops: CDR1 MNHEY, CDR2 SVGEGT. With 8 bases clipped from V and 0 bases from J, the junction kept 12 bases outside the gene matches. Here the CDR3 reads CASENYQGQGSTDTQYF. In DNA form, the CDR3 reads TGTGCCAGCGAAAACTACCAGGGACAGGGAAGCACAGATACGCAGTATTTT.

CDR3 DNA sequence: TGTGCCAGCAGCTTAGTGGTCCAGAACACTGAAGCTTTCTTT. Its translation: CASSLVVQNTEAFF. The chain uses TRBV7-2 and TRBJ1-1; D gene unclear. The germline CDR1 and CDR2 sequences are SGHTA and FQGNSA. This CDR3 has 14 residues. Deletions cut 1 base from V and 1 base from J, with 7 bases between.

This chain links TRBV6-2 or TRBV6-3 with TRBJ2-2, with TRBD2 identical over 7 bases. The germline CDR1 and CDR2 sequences are MNHEY and SVGEGT. The V gene end was trimmed by 6 bases and the J gene end by 1 base; junction bases not matched to a gene: 8. This CDR3 has 16 amino acids. Written as DNA, the CDR3 is TGTGCCAGCAGCAAAGCGGCGGGGGTGAACACCGGGGAGCTGTTTTTT. Encoded protein: CASSKAAGVNTGELFF.

This clonotype was seen a handful of times. This chain links TRBV20-1 with TRBJ2-3; 11 nucleotides agree with TRBD1. This CDR3 has 16 amino acids. V shed 2 bases, J shed 7 bases, and the junction held 11 bases outside the gene matches. Germline CDR1 and CDR2: DFQATT and SNEGSKA (reference sequence). CDR3 bases: TGCAGTGCTAGACCGTCACGAGGACAGGGGGCGAATACGCAGTATTTT. Amino acids: CSARPSRGQGANTQYF.

This clonotype occurred many times. The chain combines TRBV27 with TRBJ1-2; D perhaps matches TRBD1 (5 bases). The germline gives CDR1 MNHEY, CDR2 SMNVEV (reference sequence). This CDR3 has 15 residues. V lost 3 bases to trimming and J lost 4 bases, with 15 bases between them. Here the CDR3 DNA reads TGTGCCAGCAGTTTCCGGTCGCAGGGAACCTATGGCTACACCTTC. It translates to CASSFRSQGTYGYTF.

This clonotype showed up many times. The chain has TRBV12-3 or TRBV12-4 and TRBJ2-5; D may be TRBD1 or TRBD2 (6 bases each). The CDR3 extends over 13 amino acids. V was cut by 5 bases and J by 10 bases, with 17 bases left in between. CDR3 in amino acids: CASSPSPRGDQYF. The CDR3 nucleotides are TGTGCCAGCAGTCCATCACCAAGGGGGGACCAGTACTTC.

This clonotype has a count of ten or more. The chain couples TRBV7-2 to TRBJ1-6, with no clear D. This CDR3 is built from 17 residues. CDR1 and CDR2 from the germline V gene are SGHTA and FQGNSA. V was cut by 4 bases and J by 7 bases, with 20 bases left in between. The CDR3 coding sequence is TGTGCCAGCAGCTCCGAAATGCAAGCCCTATCAAATTCACCCCTCCACTTT. The encoded protein is CASSSEMQALSNSPLHF. Using reference TRBV7-2 and TRBJ1-6 for the parts outside the CDR3, the full variable domain is GAGVSQSPSNKVTEKGKDVELRCDPISGHTALYWYRQSLGQGLEFLIYFQGNSAPDKSGLPSDRFSAERTGGSVSTLTIQRTQQEDSAVYLCASSSEMQALSNSPLHFGNGTRLTVT.

This chain links TRBV9 with TRBJ2-1; 8 bases map to TRBD1. Germline V gene data show CDR1 as SGDLS and CDR2 as YYNGEE. V lost 3 bases, J lost 1 base, and 9 bases stayed unmatched. This CDR3 region has 17 residues. CDR3 coding DNA: TGTGCCAGCAGCGACGCAGCCGGGACAGGATCCTACAATGAGCAGTTCTTC. Its translation is CASSDAAGTGSYNEQFF.

For this clonotype: A clone one base away is much larger, so this may be a read error. The gene calls are TRBV29-1 and TRBJ2-7; TRBD1 matches 8 bases. Germline trimming cut 7 bases from V and 7 bases from J; bases unmatched to any gene: 9. CDR1 is SQVTM, CDR2 ANQGSEA, per germline. There are 12 residues in the CDR3. Here the CDR3 reads CSAGLRGHEQYF. CDR3 DNA: TGCAGCGCTGGCCTCAGGGGGCATGAGCAGTACTTC.

This clonotype was observed a few times. The gene calls are TRBV4-1 and TRBJ2-1; 14 nucleotides match TRBD2. The V gene end was trimmed by 0 bases and the J gene end by 10 bases; junction bases not matched to a gene: 11. CDR1 is MGHRA and CDR2 is YSYEKL in the germline V gene. The CDR3 is 18 residues long. In DNA form, the CDR3 reads TGCGCCAGCAGCCAAGAGACTAGCGGGGGGGCTATTTCTTACGAGCAGTTCTTC. Encoded protein: CASSQETSGGAISYEQFF.

This clonotype was seen only once. This could be a read error, since a much larger clone is one nucleotide away. The chain combines TRBV10-3 with TRBJ2-7; D ambiguous. Germline CDR1 reads ENHRY; CDR2 reads SYGVKD. The ends were cut back, 8 bases at V and 7 bases at J, with 21 bases in the middle. The CDR3 has 14 residues. In nucleotides, the CDR3 is TGTGCCATCGGTTCCAGATTCTCCTACAATGAGCAGTACTTC. It yields the protein CAIGSRFSYNEQYF.

This clonotype was picked up a small number of times. J is TRBJ2-5 and V is TRBV12-3 or TRBV12-4, with D possibly matching TRBD1 (6 bases). CDR3 length: 14 amino acids. The V and J ends lost 5 bases and 0 bases respectively, with 10 bases between them. In DNA, the CDR3 is TGTGCCAGCAGTGTTACAGGGAACCAAGAGACCCAGTACTTC. It yields the protein CASSVTGNQETQYF.

With regard to this clonotype: At one of its ends the junction is not consistent with the germline gene, which may arise from a read error. The CDR3 DNA reads as TGTGCCAGCGGTGAATATGTAGGAGATACGCAGTATTTT. Its protein product is CASGEYVGDTQYF. The gene calls are TRBV25-1 and TRBJ2-3, with D unresolved. There are 13 residues in the CDR3. Looked up from germline, CDR1 is MGHDK and CDR2 is SYGVNS.

This rearrangement joins TRBV19 to TRBJ1-1, with TRBD1 matching 7 bases. With V trimmed by 6 bases and J by 2 bases, 6 bases remained unmatched. CDR3 length: 14 residues. CDR1 and CDR2 from the germline V gene are LNHDA and SQIVND (reference sequence). CDR3 protein: CASRADRDNTEAFF. CDR3 sequence (DNA): TGTGCCAGTAGGGCAGACAGGGACAACACTGAAGCTTTCTTT.

This clonotype came up a few times. The chain combines TRBV7-9 with TRBJ2-7, with D tentatively TRBD1 (6 bases). The CDR3 covers 15 residues. Germline values: CDR1 SEHNR, CDR2 FQNEAQ (reference sequence). V gave up 2 bases and J gave up 0 bases, with 11 bases separating them. The CDR3 DNA sequence: TGTGCCAGCAGCTTACAGGGGACCGGCTCCTACGAGCAGTACTTC. Its translation is CASSLQGTGSYEQYF. Using reference TRBV7-9 and TRBJ2-7 for the parts outside the CDR3, the full variable domain is DTGVSQNPRHKITKRGQNVTFRCDPISEHNRLYWYRQTLGQGPEFLTYFQNEAQLEKSRLLSDRFSAERPKGSFSTLEIQRTEQGDSAMYLCASSLQGTGSYEQYFGPGTRLTVT.